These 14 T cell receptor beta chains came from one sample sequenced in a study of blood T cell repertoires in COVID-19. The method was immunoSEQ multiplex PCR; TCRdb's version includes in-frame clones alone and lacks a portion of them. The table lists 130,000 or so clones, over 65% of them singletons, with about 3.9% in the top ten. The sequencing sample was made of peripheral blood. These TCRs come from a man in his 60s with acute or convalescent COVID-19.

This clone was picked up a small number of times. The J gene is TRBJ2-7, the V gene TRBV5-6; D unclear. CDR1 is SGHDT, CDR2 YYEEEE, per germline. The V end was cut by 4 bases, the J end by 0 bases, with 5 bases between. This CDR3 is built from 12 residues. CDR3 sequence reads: CASSASSYEQYF. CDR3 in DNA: TGTGCCAGCAGCGCGAGCTCCTACGAGCAGTACTTC.

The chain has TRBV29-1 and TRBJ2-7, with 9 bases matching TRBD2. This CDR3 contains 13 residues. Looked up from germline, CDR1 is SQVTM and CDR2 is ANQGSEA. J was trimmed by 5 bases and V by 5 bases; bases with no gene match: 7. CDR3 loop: CSVLSGRAHEQYF. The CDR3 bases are TGCAGCGTTCTTAGCGGGAGAGCCCACGAGCAGTACTTC.

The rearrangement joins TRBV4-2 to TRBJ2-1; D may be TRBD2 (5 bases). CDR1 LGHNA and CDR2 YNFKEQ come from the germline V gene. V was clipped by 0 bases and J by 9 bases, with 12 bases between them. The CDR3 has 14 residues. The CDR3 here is CASSQDQASGEQFF. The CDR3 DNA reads TGTGCCAGCAGCCAAGATCAAGCCAGCGGTGAGCAGTTCTTC.

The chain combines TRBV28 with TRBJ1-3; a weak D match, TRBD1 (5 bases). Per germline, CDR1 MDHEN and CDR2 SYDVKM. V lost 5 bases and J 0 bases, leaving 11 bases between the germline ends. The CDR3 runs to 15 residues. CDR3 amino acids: CASSLQGGSGNTIYF. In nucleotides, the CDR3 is TGTGCCAGCAGTCTCCAGGGTGGCTCTGGAAACACCATATATTTT.

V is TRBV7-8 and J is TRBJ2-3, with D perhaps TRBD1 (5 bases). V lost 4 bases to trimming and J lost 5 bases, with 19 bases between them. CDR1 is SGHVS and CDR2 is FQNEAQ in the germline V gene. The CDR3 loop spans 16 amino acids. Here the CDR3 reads CASSSRGSFQGDTQYF. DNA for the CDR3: TGTGCCAGCAGCTCCCGAGGTAGCTTCCAGGGAGATACGCAGTATTTT.

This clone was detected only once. CDR3 region: CASSGGQLSGANVLTF. The CDR3 bases are TGTGCCAGTAGCGGCGGACAGCTGTCTGGGGCCAACGTCCTGACTTTC. The chain joins TRBV21-1 to TRBJ2-6; TRBD1 is the table's D call, not checked against the DNA. TRBV21-1 is a pseudogene segment. CDR3 length: 16 residues.

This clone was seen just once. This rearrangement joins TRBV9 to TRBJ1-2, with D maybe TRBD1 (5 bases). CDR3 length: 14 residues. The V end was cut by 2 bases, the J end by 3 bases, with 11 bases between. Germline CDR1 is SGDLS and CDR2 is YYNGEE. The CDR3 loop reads CASSVDSSDYGYTF. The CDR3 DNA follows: TGTGCCAGCAGCGTCGACAGCAGTGACTATGGCTACACCTTC.

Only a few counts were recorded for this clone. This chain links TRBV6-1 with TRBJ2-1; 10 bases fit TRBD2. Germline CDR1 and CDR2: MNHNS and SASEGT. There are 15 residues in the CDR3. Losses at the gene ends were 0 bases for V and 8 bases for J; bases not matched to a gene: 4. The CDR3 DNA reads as TGTGCCAGCAGTGAAGCTAGCGGGAGGTGGGATGAGCAGTTCTTC. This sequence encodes CASSEASGRWDEQFF.

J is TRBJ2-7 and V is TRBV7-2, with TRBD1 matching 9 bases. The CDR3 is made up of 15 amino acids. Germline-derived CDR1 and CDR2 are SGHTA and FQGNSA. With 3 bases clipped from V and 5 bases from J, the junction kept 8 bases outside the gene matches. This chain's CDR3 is CASSFPGQGIHEQYF. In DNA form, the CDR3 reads TGTGCCAGCAGCTTCCCGGGACAGGGTATTCACGAGCAGTACTTC. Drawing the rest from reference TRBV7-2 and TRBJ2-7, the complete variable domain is GAGVSQSPSNKVTEKGKDVELRCDPISGHTALYWYRQSLGQGLEFLIYFQGNSAPDKSGLPSDRFSAERTGGSVSTLTIQRTQQEDSAVYLCASSFPGQGIHEQYFGPGTRLTVT.

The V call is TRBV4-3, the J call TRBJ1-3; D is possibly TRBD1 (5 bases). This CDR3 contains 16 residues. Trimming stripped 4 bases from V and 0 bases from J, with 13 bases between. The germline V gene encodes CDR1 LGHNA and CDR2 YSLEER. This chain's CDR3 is CASSRQLGGSGNTIYF. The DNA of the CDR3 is TGCGCCAGCAGCCGCCAACTCGGGGGCTCTGGAAACACCATATATTTT.

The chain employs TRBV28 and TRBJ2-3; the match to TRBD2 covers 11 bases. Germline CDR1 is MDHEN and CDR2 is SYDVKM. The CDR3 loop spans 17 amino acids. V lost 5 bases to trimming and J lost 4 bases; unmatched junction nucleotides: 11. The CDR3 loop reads CASSIQTSGVGADTQYF. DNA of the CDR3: TGTGCCAGCAGTATCCAGACTAGCGGGGTTGGGGCAGATACGCAGTATTTT.

CDR3: CASSHSFAGAFF. In DNA, the CDR3 is TGTGCCAGCAGCCACTCGTTTGCGGGGGCTTTCTTT. This chain links TRBV7-9 with TRBJ1-1; D not certain. Trimming left V 5 bases short and J 11 bases short, with 15 bases between. CDR1 SEHNR and CDR2 FQNEAQ come from the germline V gene (reference sequence). The CDR3 covers 12 residues.

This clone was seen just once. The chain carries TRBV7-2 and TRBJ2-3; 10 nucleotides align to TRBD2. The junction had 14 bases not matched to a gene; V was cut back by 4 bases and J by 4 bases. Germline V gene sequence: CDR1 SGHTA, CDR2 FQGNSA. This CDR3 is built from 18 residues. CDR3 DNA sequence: TGTGCCAGCAGCTCTAGGCCCCTAAGCGGGAGGGCCCCAGATACGCAGTATTTT. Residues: CASSSRPLSGRAPDTQYF.

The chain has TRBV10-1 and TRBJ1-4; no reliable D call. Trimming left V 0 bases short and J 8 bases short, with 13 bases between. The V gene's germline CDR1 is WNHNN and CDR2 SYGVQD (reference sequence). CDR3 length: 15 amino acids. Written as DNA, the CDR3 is TGCGCCAGCAGTGAGTCGGGCCCCGGGAAGGAAAAACTGTTTTTT. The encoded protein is CASSESGPGKEKLFF.